This T cell receptor (beta chain) was found in a study of blood T cell repertoires in COVID-19. Study-level background: The United States, Italy and Spain provided the acute and convalescent COVID-19 samples. In each case, the material was cDNA or gDNA derived from T cells, B-cell-depleted T cells, or PBMCs.

The CDR3 is made up of 14 amino acids. V was shortened by 1 base and J by 1 base, with 7 bases between the two germline ends. Germline lookup yields CDR1 SGHTA and CDR2 FQGNSA. Original handling: Estimated nucleated cell counts came from reference gene primer amplification. TCRdb's copy holds only in-frame clones and misses some; the assay was immunoSEQ multiplex PCR. That table is the source of V, J and clone size, and D and trimming were worked out from the DNA. The data contain about 220,000 clones, 75% to 85% of them singletons. This sequence originates from a human donor in a cohort sampled during active COVID-19. The sequenced sample was peripheral blood. The chain recombines TRBV7-2 with TRBJ1-1; D remains unclear. CDR3 amino acids: CASSLGAANTEAFF. The DNA of the CDR3 is TGTGCCAGCAGCTTAGGGGCAGCGAACACTGAAGCTTTCTTT.